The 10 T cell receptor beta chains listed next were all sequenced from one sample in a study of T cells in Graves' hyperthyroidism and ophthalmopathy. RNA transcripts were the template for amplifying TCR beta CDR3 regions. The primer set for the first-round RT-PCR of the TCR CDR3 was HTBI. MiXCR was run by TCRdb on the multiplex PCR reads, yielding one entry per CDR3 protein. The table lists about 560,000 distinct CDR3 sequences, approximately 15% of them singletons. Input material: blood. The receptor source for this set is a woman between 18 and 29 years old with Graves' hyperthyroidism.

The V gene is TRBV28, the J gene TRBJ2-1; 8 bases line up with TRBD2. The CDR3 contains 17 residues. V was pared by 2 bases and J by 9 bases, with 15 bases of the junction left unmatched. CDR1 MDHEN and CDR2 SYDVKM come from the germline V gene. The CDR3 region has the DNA TGTGCCAGCAGTTTAACGGGTTCGGGGGGGCGTAGTAGTGAGCAGTTCTTC. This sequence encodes CASSLTGSGGRSSEQFF.

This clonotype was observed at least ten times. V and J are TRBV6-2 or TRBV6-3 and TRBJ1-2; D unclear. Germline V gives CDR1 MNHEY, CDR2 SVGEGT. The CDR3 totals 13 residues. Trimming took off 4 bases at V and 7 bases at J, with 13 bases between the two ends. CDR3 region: CASSSEGLGGYTF. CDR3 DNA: TGTGCCAGCAGTTCGGAAGGGCTTGGTGGCTACACCTTC.

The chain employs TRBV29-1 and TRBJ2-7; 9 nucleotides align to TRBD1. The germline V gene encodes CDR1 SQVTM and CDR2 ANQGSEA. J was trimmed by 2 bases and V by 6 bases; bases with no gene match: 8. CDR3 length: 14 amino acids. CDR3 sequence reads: CSVDGTGSPYEQYF. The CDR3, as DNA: TGCAGCGTAGACGGGACAGGGTCTCCCTACGAGCAGTACTTC.

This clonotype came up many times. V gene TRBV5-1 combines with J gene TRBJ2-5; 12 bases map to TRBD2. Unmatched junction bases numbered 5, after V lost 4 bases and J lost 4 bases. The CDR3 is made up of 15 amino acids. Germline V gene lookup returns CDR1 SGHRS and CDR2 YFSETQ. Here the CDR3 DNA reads TGCGCCAGCAGCCCTAGCGGGAGGGCCGTAGAGACCCAGTACTTC. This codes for CASSPSGRAVETQYF. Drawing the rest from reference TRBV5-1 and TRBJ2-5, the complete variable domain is KAGVTQTPRYLIKTRGQQVTLSCSPISGHRSVSWYQQTPGQGLQFLFEYFSETQRNKGNFPGRFSGRQFSNSRSEMNVSTLELGDSALYLCASSPSGRAVETQYFGPGTRLLVL.

CDR3 sequence reads: CASSEGTGDVETQYF. CDR3 nucleotide sequence: TGTGCCAGCAGCGAAGGGACAGGGGATGTGGAGACCCAGTACTTC. The chain has TRBV7-9 and TRBJ2-5; the match to TRBD1 covers 10 bases. Trimming removed 5 bases from V and 5 bases from J; junction bases left unmatched: 8. CDR3 size: 15 residues. From germline, CDR1 is SEHNR and CDR2 FQNEAQ (reference sequence).

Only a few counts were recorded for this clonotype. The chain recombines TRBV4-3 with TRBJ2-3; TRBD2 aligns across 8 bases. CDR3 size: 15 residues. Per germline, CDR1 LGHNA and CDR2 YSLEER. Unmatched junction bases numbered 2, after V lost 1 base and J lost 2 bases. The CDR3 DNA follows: TGCGCCAGCAGCCAAGCGGGGGGGCACACAGATACGCAGTATTTT. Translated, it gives CASSQAGGHTDTQYF.

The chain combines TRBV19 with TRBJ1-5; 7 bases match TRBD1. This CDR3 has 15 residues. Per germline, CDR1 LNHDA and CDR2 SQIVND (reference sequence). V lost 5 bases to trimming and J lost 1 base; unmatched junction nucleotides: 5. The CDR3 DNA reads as TGTGCCAGTAGTGACAGGGTTGGAAGCAATCAGCCCCAGCATTTT. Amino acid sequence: CASSDRVGSNQPQHF.

CDR3 in amino acids: CSASRGLAGYEQYF. The CDR3 region has the DNA TGCAGTGCTAGCCGGGGACTAGCGGGCTACGAGCAGTACTTC. V gene TRBV20-1 combines with J gene TRBJ2-7; 12 bases are a match to TRBD2. From germline, CDR1 is DFQATT and CDR2 SNEGSKA (reference sequence). CDR3 size: 14 residues. Trimming removed 3 bases from V and 3 bases from J; junction bases left unmatched: 3.

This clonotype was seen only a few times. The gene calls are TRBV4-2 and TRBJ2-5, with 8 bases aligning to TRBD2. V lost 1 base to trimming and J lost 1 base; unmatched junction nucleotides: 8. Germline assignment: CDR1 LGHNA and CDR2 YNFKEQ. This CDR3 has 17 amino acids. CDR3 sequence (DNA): TGTGCCAGCAGCCAAGGGGCCACTAGCGGCCCCCAAGAGACCCAGTACTTC. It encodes CASSQGATSGPQETQYF.

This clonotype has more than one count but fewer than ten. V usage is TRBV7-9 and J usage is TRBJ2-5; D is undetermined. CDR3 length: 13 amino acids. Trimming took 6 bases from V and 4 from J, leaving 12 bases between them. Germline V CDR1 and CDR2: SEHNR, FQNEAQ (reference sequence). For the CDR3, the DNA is TGTGCCAGCAGTCGAAGCGTCGGAGAGACCCAGTACTTC. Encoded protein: CASSRSVGETQYF.